This TCR beta chain appears in the sequencing data of a study of naive and memory T cell subsets. Both TRBC1 and TRBC2 were covered by a beta constant-region primer of two equimolar oligonucleotides. TCRdb reanalysed the UMI-ligation and nested PCR reads using MiXCR and keeps one entry per CDR3 protein. The profile shows 140,000 to 150,000 distinct CDR3 sequences, 15% to 20% of them singletons. This clonotype was seen only a few times. Per germline, CDR1 KGHDR and CDR2 SFDVKD. V trimming: 5 bases; J trimming: 0 bases; junction bases outside the gene matches: 6. The CDR3 is 16 residues long. This TCR was recovered from a human donor in good health. The material sequenced was naive CD4+ T cells from blood. The gene calls are TRBV24-1 and TRBJ2-1; 7 bases line up with TRBD2. CDR3 sequence (DNA): TGTGCCACCAGTGCCCAGGTAGCGGGCTCCTACAATGAGCAGTTCTTC. Its protein product is CATSAQVAGSYNEQFF.